These T cell receptor beta chains were read from a single sample in a study of shared clonotypes between healthy human individuals. Measured with immunoSEQ multiplex PCR; TCRdb has only the in-frame clones, and not every one. Seen here are more than 600,000 clones, about 92% observed once, and the top ten hold approximately 22%. Sequenced input: naive CD8+ T cells sorted from blood. The source of these receptors is a man aged 30 to 39 in good health. The CDR3 runs from the conserved cysteine through the conserved F or W.

V: TRBV6-5
CDR3: CASSPGTGTGNTIYF

V: TRBV5-5
CDR3: CASSLDIFAGELFF

V: TRBV7-9
CDR3: CASSPRLAGGPKTQYF

V: TRBV5-5
CDR3: CASSLSQGASEQYF

V: TRBV27
CDR3: CASSLRGRGSNEQFF

V: TRBV25-1
CDR3: CASSESGFFNTQYF

V: TRBV4-3
CDR3: CASSEELQSSYEQYF

V: TRBV7-9
CDR3: CASSPSPGQIETQYF

V: TRBV6-5
CDR3: CASSPERNEQFF

V: TRBV11-3
CDR3: CASSPESSLAGGSYEQYF

V: TRBV27
CDR3: CASSRQGGEAFF

V: TRBV19
CDR3: CASSIGTGGYEQYF

V: TRBV7-9
CDR3: CASSDGGRILGYTF

V: TRBV7-9
CDR3: CASSFPGQGVDEQYF

V: TRBV27
CDR3: CASSPGGYYEQYF

V: TRBV27
CDR3: CASSSQGLAGARSTDTQYF

V: TRBV28
CDR3: CASRWAAYTGELFF

V: TRBV7-9
CDR3: CASFPQGEVAKNIQYF

V: TRBV15
CDR3: CAFDPLGGPHPTGELFF

V: TRBV19
CDR3: CASSVGQLYGYTF

V: TRBV7-9
CDR3: CASSLETGLGQPQHF

V: TRBV30
CDR3: CAWTEGYEQYF

V: TRBV2
CDR3: CASSELGISADTQYF

V: TRBV6-5
CDR3: CASTPRREVNEQYF

V: TRBV10-3
CDR3: CAISERSDYEQYF

V: TRBV10-3
CDR3: CAINSPGQGSGEQYF